Below are 7 T cell receptor beta chains sequenced from a single sample in a study of T cell changes during pregnancy in multiple sclerosis. Measured with immunoSEQ multiplex PCR; TCRdb has only the in-frame clones, and not every one. The table lists fewer than 90,000 clones, around 90% of them singletons. Sequencing used peripheral blood, obtained in the second trimester of pregnancy. The origin of the receptors is a female donor with multiple sclerosis, enrolled in a pregnancy study.

The CDR3 protein is CASSRSGGAQETQYF. Here the CDR3 DNA reads TGTGCCAGCAGTCGTAGCGGGGGGGCTCAAGAGACCCAGTACTTC. The chain carries TRBV6-4 and TRBJ2-5; 11 bases agree with TRBD2. The CDR3 totals 15 residues. Germline V gene data show CDR1 as MRHNA and CDR2 as SNTAGT. J lost 2 bases, V lost 5 bases, and 4 bases had no gene match.

The rearrangement uses TRBV10-2 and TRBJ2-4, with a tentative D call TRBD2 (6 bases). V lost 8 bases and J 8 bases, leaving 13 bases between the germline ends. This CDR3 is built from 12 residues. Germline V CDR1 and CDR2: WSHSY, SAAADI. The CDR3 is CASHYGGDIQYF. The CDR3 coding sequence is TGCGCCAGCCACTATGGCGGGGACATTCAGTACTTC.

Turning to this clone: The junction does not match germline at one end; this may be a read error. The chain recombines TRBV5-4 with TRBJ2-1; 10 nucleotides agree with TRBD1. There are 14 residues in the CDR3. Germline CDR1 SGHNT, CDR2 YYREEE (reference sequence). In DNA form, the CDR3 reads TGTGCCAGTAGCTCAAAGGACAGGGGGAATGAGCAGTTCTTC. Translated, it gives CASSSKDRGNEQFF.

V and J are TRBV7-2 and TRBJ1-1; D not certain. Germline lookup yields CDR1 SGHTA and CDR2 FQGNSA. The CDR3 runs to 15 residues. Between the trimmed V and J ends, which lost 1 base and 2 bases, there was a span of 11 bases. CDR3 protein: CASSLVAARNTEAFF. CDR3 sequence (DNA): TGTGCCAGCAGCTTAGTGGCCGCCCGAAACACTGAAGCTTTCTTT.

The rearrangement links TRBV5-4 to TRBJ1-5, with D possibly TRBD1 on 6 matching bases. The germline V and J ends were trimmed by 4 bases and 6 bases, with 14 bases remaining between them. The length of the CDR3 is 14 residues. CDR1 SGHNT and CDR2 YYREEE come from the germline V gene (reference sequence). DNA of the CDR3: TGTGCCAGCAGCCCCCAGCGGGGGGCTCAGCCCCAGCATTTT. Its translation: CASSPQRGAQPQHF.

This chain uses TRBV6-1 with TRBJ2-7, with a possible D match to TRBD2 (5 bases). The CDR3 consists of 15 residues. Trimming cost V 3 bases and J 4 bases, with 16 bases left between them. Germline CDR1 MNHNS, CDR2 SASEGT. The CDR3, as DNA: TGTGCCAGCAGTGACGTAGGCAGGACGGGGTACGAGCAGTACTTC. Amino acids: CASSDVGRTGYEQYF.

The chain links TRBV6-5 to TRBJ1-2; D is unclear. Germline V gives CDR1 MNHEY, CDR2 SVGAGI. The germline V and J ends were trimmed by 10 bases and 1 base, with 13 bases remaining between them. CDR3 length: 13 amino acids. The CDR3 DNA follows: TGTGCCACTCATTTTGAGCGTAACTATGGCTACACCTTC. This translates into CATHFERNYGYTF.